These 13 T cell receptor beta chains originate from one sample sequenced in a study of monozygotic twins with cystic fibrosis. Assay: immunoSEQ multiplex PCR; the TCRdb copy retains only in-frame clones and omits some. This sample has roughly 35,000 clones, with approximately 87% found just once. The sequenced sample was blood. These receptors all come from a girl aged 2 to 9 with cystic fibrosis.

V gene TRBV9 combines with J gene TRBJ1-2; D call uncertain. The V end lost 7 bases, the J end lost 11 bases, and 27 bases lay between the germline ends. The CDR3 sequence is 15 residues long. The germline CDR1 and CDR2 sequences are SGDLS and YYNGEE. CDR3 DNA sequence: TGTGCCAGCTCCGACGGGTTTGGAGGTTTAGCGGGGTACACCTTC. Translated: CASSDGFGGLAGYTF.

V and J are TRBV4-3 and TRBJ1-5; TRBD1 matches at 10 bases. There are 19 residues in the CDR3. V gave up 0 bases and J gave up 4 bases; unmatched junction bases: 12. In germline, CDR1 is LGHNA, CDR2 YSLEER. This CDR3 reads CASSQDLLGTGAGNQPQHF. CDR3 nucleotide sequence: TGCGCCAGCAGCCAAGATCTCCTCGGGACAGGGGCAGGAAATCAGCCCCAGCATTTT.

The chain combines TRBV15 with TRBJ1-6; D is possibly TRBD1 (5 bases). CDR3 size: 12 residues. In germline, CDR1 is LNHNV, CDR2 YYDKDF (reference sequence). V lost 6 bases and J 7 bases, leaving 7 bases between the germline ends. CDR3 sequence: CATRPGNSPLHF. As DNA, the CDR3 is TGTGCCACCAGGCCAGGGAATTCACCCCTCCACTTT.

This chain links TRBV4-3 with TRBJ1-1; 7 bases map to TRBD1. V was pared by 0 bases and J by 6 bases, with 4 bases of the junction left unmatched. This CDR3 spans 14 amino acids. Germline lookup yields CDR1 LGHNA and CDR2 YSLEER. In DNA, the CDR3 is TGCGCCAGCAGCCAAGAGGGACAGAGCGCTGAAGCTTTCTTT. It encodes CASSQEGQSAEAFF.

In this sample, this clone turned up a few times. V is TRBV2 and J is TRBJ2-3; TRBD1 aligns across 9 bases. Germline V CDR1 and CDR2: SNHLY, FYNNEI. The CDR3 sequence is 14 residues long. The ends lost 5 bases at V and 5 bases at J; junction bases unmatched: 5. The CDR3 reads CASSWDRVGDTQYF. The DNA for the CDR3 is TGTGCCAGCAGTTGGGACAGGGTAGGAGATACGCAGTATTTT.

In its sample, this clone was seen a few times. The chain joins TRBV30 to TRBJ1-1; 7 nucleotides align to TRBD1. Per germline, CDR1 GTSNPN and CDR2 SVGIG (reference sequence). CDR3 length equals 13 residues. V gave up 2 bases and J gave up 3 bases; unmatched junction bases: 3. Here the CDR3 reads CAWSLQGDTEAFF. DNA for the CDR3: TGTGCCTGGAGTTTGCAGGGGGACACTGAAGCTTTCTTT. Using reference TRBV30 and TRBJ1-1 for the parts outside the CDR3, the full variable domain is SQTIHQWPATLVQPVGSPLSLECTVEGTSNPNLYWYRQAAGRGLQLLFYSVGIGQISSEVPQNLSASRPQDRQFILSSKKLLLSDSGFYLCAWSLQGDTEAFFGQGTRLTVV.

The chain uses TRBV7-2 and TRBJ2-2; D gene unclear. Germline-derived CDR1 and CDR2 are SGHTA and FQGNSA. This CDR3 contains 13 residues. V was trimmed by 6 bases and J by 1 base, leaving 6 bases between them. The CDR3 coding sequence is TGTGCCAGCAGGCTCATGAACACCGGGGAGCTGTTTTTT. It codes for CASRLMNTGELFF.

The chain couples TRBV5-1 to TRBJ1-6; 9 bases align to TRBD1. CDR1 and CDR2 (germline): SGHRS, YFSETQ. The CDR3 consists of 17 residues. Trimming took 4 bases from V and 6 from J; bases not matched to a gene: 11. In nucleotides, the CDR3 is TGCGCCAGCAGCCTTCGACCACAGGGGGCGGGTAATTCACCCCTCCACTTT. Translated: CASSLRPQGAGNSPLHF.

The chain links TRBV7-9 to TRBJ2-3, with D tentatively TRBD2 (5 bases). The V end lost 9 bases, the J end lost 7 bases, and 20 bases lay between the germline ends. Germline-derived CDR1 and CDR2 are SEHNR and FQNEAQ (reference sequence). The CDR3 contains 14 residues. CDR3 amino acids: CASGSGSSPNTQYF. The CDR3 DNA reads TGTGCCAGTGGCTCGGGATCTAGCCCGAATACGCAGTATTTT. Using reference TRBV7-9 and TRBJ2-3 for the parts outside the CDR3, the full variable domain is DTGVSQNPRHKITKRGQNVTFRCDPISEHNRLYWYRQTLGQGPEFLTYFQNEAQLEKSRLLSDRFSAERPKGSFSTLEIQRTEQGDSAMYLCASGSGSSPNTQYFGPGTRLTVL.

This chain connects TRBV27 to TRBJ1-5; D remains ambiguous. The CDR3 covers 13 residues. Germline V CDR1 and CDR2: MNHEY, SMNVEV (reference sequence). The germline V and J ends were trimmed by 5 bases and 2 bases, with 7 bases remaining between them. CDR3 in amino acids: CASSGRGNQPQHF. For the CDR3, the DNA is TGTGCCAGCAGTGGGAGGGGCAATCAGCCCCAGCATTTT.

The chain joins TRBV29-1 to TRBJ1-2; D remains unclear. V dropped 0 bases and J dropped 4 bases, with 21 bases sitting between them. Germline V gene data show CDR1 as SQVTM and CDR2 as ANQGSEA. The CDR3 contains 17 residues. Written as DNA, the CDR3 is TGCAGCGTTGAAGACGCCGGCACTAGGAATAGGCTCTATGGCTACACCTTC. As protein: CSVEDAGTRNRLYGYTF. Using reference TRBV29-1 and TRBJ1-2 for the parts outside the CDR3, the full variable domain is SAVISQKPSRDICQRGTSLTIQCQVDSQVTMMFWYRQQPGQSLTLIATANQGSEATYESGFVIDKFPISRPNLTFSTLTVSNMSPEDSSIYLCSVEDAGTRNRLYGYTFGSGTRLTVV.

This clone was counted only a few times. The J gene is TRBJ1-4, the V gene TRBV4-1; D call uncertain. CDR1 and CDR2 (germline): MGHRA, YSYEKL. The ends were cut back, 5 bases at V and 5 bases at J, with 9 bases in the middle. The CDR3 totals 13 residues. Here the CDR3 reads CASSGIGNEKLFF. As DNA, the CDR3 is TGCGCCAGCAGCGGGATAGGGAATGAAAAACTGTTTTTT.

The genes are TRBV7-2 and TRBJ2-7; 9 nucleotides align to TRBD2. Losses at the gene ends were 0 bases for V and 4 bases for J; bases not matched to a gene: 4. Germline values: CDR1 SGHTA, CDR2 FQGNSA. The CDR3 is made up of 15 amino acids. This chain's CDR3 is CASSLASGGQYEQYF. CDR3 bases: TGTGCCAGCAGCTTAGCTAGCGGGGGTCAATACGAGCAGTACTTC.